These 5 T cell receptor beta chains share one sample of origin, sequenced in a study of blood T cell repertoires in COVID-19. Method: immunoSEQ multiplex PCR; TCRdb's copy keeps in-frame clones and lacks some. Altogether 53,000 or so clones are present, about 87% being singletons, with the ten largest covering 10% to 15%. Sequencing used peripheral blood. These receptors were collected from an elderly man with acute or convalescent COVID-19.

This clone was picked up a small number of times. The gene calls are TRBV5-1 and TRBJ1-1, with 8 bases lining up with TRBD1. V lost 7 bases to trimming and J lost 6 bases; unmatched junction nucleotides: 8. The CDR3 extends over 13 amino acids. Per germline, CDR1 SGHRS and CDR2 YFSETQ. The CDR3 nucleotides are TGCGCCAGCGGCGCCACAGGGGGAGCTGAAGCTTTCTTT. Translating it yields CASGATGGAEAFF. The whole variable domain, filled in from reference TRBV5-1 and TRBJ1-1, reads KAGVTQTPRYLIKTRGQQVTLSCSPISGHRSVSWYQQTPGQGLQFLFEYFSETQRNKGNFPGRFSGRQFSNSRSEMNVSTLELGDSALYLCASGATGGAEAFFGQGTRLTVV.

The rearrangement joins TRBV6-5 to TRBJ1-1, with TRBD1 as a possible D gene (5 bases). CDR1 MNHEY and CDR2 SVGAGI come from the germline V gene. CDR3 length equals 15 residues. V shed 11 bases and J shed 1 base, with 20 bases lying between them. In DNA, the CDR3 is TGTGCCTCGCGGGGTCAGGCAGGGTCGAACACTGAAGCTTTCTTT. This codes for CASRGQAGSNTEAFF.

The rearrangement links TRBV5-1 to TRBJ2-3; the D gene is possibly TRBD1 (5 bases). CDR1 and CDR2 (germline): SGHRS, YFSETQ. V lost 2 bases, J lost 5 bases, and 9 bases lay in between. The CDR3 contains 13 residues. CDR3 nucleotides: TGCGCCAGCAGCTTAGGGGATCGAGATACGCAGTATTTT. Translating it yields CASSLGDRDTQYF. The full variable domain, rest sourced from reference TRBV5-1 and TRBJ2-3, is KAGVTQTPRYLIKTRGQQVTLSCSPISGHRSVSWYQQTPGQGLQFLFEYFSETQRNKGNFPGRFSGRQFSNSRSEMNVSTLELGDSALYLCASSLGDRDTQYFGPGTRLTVL.

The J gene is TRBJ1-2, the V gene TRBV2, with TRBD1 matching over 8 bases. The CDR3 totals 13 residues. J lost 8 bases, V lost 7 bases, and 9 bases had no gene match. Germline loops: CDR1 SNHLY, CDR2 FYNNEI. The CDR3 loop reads CASTRDRSGGYTF. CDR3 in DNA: TGTGCCAGCACCAGGGACAGGTCAGGGGGCTACACCTTC.

In DNA, the CDR3 is TGTGCCAGTAGTATTAGGCAGGGCCCAGATACGCAGTATTTT. Translated: CASSIRQGPDTQYF. The genes are TRBV19 and TRBJ2-3; D is possibly TRBD1 (5 bases). V was clipped by 3 bases and J by 4 bases, with 11 bases between them. CDR1 is LNHDA, CDR2 SQIVND, per germline (reference sequence). The CDR3 has 14 residues.